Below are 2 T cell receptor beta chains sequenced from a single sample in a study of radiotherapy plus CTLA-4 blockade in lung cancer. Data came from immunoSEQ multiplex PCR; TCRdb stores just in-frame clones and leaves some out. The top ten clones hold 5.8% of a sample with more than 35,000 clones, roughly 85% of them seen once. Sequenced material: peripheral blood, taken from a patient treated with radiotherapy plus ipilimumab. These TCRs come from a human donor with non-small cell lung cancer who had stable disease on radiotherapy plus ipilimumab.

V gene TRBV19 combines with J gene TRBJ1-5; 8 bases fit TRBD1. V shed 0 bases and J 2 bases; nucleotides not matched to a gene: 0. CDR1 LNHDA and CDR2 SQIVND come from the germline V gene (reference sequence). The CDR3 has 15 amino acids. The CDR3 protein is CASSIEDRGNQPQHF. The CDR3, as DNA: TGTGCCAGTAGTATAGAGGACAGGGGCAATCAGCCCCAGCATTTT.

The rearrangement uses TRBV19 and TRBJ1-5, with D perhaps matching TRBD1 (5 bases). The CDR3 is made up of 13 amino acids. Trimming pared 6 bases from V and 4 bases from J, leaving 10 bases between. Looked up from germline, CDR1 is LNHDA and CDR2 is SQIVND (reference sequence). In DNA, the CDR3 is TGTGCCAGTAGCGAGCAGGGTAATCAGCCCCAGCATTTT. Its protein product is CASSEQGNQPQHF.